A selection of T cell receptor beta chains follows, all from one sample in a study of vaccination and CD4 T cells after COVID-19. TCRdb itself ran the PCR reads through MiXCR, one entry per CDR3 protein. The table includes 20,000 to 25,000 distinct CDR3 sequences, around 50% detected once. The sample was CD4+ T cells from blood, taken before SARS-CoV-2 vaccination. These receptors all stem from a human donor who had recovered from COVID-19. Each CDR3 is given without its conserved first and last residue.

TRBV18	TRBJ2-7	ASSSVGPPGEQY
TRBV20-1	TRBJ2-1	SARDPTKANYNEQF
TRBV28	TRBJ2-7	ASSSSASGSVEQY
TRBV19	TRBJ1-1	ASRDGQLGEAF
TRBV28	TRBJ1-2	ASSILRTGNYGYT
TRBV20-1	TRBJ2-3	SARGLAGAPTDTQY
TRBV10-3	TRBJ1-4	AIRRQGDEKLF
TRBV7-9	TRBJ2-7	ASSSLRSFRGDEQY
TRBV12-3/TRBV12-4	TRBJ2-7	ASIHILYEQY
TRBV7-9	TRBJ2-3	ASSPGRAGPSRADTQY
TRBV7-8	TRBJ2-5	ASSVTSGEATQY
TRBV7-8	TRBJ2-5	ASSFSGRETQY
TRBV24-1	TRBJ2-6	ATSDPSPGLSGANVLT
TRBV5-4	TRBJ2-1	ASSLRPWTSGDNEQF
TRBV27	TRBJ2-1	ASRDQREGYNEQF
TRBV2	TRBJ2-3	ASSRTGRPDTQY
TRBV20-1	TRBJ2-3	SAREYGSNTDTQY
TRBV6-5	TRBJ1-5	ASSWARNQPQH
TRBV20-1	TRBJ1-6	APGQGHSPLH
TRBV28	TRBJ1-5	ASGEVNQPQH
TRBV12-3/TRBV12-4	TRBJ1-5	ASSWGQGGNQPQH
TRBV7-2	TRBJ2-7	ASSWGYAGGEQY
TRBV15	TRBJ2-2	ATSTGTATGELF
TRBV11-2	TRBJ1-2	ASSPYRTGGYT
TRBV7-2	TRBJ1-2	ASSGGSARGYT
TRBV29-1	TRBJ1-1	SGYENTEAF
TRBV20-1	TRBJ1-1	SAPNFNRVGAF
TRBV15	TRBJ2-1	ATDRTGGDEQF
TRBV20-1	TRBJ2-2	SAKRGTNTGELF
TRBV11-2	TRBJ2-7	ASSFTGTSYEQY
TRBV24-1	TRBJ1-4	ATGNRGRPEKLF
TRBV12-3/TRBV12-4	TRBJ1-1	ASRPTGRAEAF
TRBV28	TRBJ2-7	ASSLYYEQY
TRBV7-3	TRBJ2-1	ASGRDYNEQF
TRBV6-1	TRBJ1-1	ASNTRGGVNTEAF
TRBV27	TRBJ1-2	ASSGGTGYT
TRBV19	TRBJ1-3	ASRVDSSGNTIY
TRBV7-9	TRBJ2-7	AVTGGLRSGKVLNEQY
TRBV15	TRBJ2-7	ATSFRTRLSYEQY
TRBV6-1	TRBJ2-1	ASTRGLAGVTHEQF
TRBV19	TRBJ2-5	ASSNDPSLGTQY
TRBV7-3	TRBJ2-3	ASSLNRHTQY
TRBV7-2	TRBJ2-2	ASSFWLTGELF
TRBV7-2	TRBJ1-3	ASSYRLSGNTIY
TRBV19	TRBJ2-7	ASQDRTGYEQY
TRBV27	TRBJ2-5	ASSPLTGGETQY
TRBV28	TRBJ1-6	ASSFIQVTSPLH
TRBV7-9	TRBJ2-3	ASSFRYADTQY
TRBV20-1	TRBJ2-7	SARAPIGQGTSYEQY
TRBV6-1	TRBJ2-3	ASSNDIAGRTDTQY
TRBV27	TRBJ2-5	ASSLSRARGGETQY